Below, 11 T cell receptor beta chains from the same sample are listed, as sequenced in a study of CXCR3-negative and CXCR3-positive naive CD8 T cells (dated by TCRdb to about 2019). What these receptors recognize is not known. The research as a whole found: TRB CDR3s from CXCR3-positive naive cells showed higher hydrophobicity (lower Kidera factor 4), lower energy, and higher strength and volume indices than CXCR3-negative naive cells.

TCRdb records NextSeq 550 as the sequencer. The Human TCR Profiling Kit (MiLaboratory) was used to prepare UMI-labeled 5' RACE TRB cDNA libraries. Following reprocessing of the reads by TCRdb, the data hold one row per CDR3 protein sequence and no DNA is available. This sample's table contains under 60,000 distinct CDR3 sequences. The ten largest clones add up to about 0.5% of the sample. Sequenced material: naive CXCR3+ CD8+ T cells from blood. Per the publication, the cell subset or site label means: CD45RO-CCR7+CD27+CD95- naive CD8+ T cells expressing CXCR3 (TNR3+). These receptors all come from a human donor in good health. Some clones in this sample may be carry-over from other donors' samples.

The chain couples TRBV27 to TRBJ2-7; TCRdb gives TRBD1 as the D gene, but with no DNA this cannot be confirmed. The V gene's germline CDR1 is MNHEY and CDR2 SMNVEV (reference sequence). The CDR3 covers 13 residues. CDR3 amino acids: CASSLLPGGEQYF.

J is TRBJ2-5 and V is TRBV4-3; TCRdb names TRBD2, which stays unverified in the absence of DNA. The CDR3 is 17 residues long. The V gene's germline CDR1 is LGHNA and CDR2 YSLEER. CDR3 loop: CASSQDPAGGLQETQYF.

The chain joins TRBV27 to TRBJ1-2; lacking DNA, the TRBD1 call made by TCRdb goes unchecked. Germline loops: CDR1 MNHEY, CDR2 SMNVEV (reference sequence). The CDR3 length is 15 residues. The CDR3 loop reads CASRPGTGGGYGYTF.

The chain joins TRBV14 to TRBJ2-1; TCRdb gives TRBD1 as the D gene, but with no DNA this cannot be confirmed. This CDR3 contains 16 residues. CDR1 is SGHDN, CDR2 FVKESK, per germline. CDR3: CASSQGPGLGYNEQFF.

The J gene is TRBJ2-2, the V gene TRBV5-1; TCRdb names TRBD1, which stays unverified in the absence of DNA. Looked up from germline, CDR1 is SGHRS and CDR2 is YFSETQ. The CDR3 length is 16 residues. The CDR3 protein is CASSLEGGASTGELFF. Full variable domain (remainder filled in from reference TRBV5-1 and TRBJ2-2): KAGVTQTPRYLIKTRGQQVTLSCSPISGHRSVSWYQQTPGQGLQFLFEYFSETQRNKGNFPGRFSGRQFSNSRSEMNVSTLELGDSALYLCASSLEGGASTGELFFGEGSRLTVL.

The chain uses TRBV4-1 and TRBJ2-1; TCRdb indicates TRBD2, and absent DNA this call remains unverified. CDR1 and CDR2 from the germline V gene are MGHRA and YSYEKL. The CDR3 spans 15 residues. CDR3 protein: CASSQVQRGYNEQFF.

V usage is TRBV7-9 and J usage is TRBJ2-1. Germline V lookup: CDR1 SEHNR, CDR2 FQNEAQ (reference sequence). The CDR3 totals 12 residues. CDR3 residues: CASSLADNEQFF.

The CDR3 is CASSAGHIYEQYF. The chain couples TRBV19 to TRBJ2-7; TCRdb lists TRBD1, though no DNA is available to test this call. The germline CDR1 and CDR2 sequences are LNHDA and SQIVND (reference sequence). CDR3 length: 13 amino acids.

The CDR3 is CSVESGAPGQFF. The V gene is TRBV29-1, the J gene TRBJ2-1; TCRdb lists TRBD1, though no DNA is available to test this call. The V gene's germline CDR1 is SQVTM and CDR2 ANQGSEA. This CDR3 is built from 12 residues.

The V gene is TRBV7-2, the J gene TRBJ2-2; TCRdb selects TRBD2, and the lack of DNA leaves this call unchecked. The germline CDR1 and CDR2 sequences are SGHTA and FQGNSA. The CDR3 totals 18 residues. The CDR3 here is CASSLGLAGGLVTGELFF.

The genes are TRBV7-9 and TRBJ1-5; the D gene TCRdb calls, TRBD1, cannot be checked with no DNA. This CDR3 has 12 residues. Germline values: CDR1 SEHNR, CDR2 FQNEAQ (reference sequence). CDR3 protein: CGSGQGSQPQHF.